The clone carrying this T cell receptor (beta chain) has a single count. Antigen: not known. This record belongs to a study of T cells in Graves' hyperthyroidism and ophthalmopathy. General study points: From stable hyperthyroidism, ophthalmopathy was set apart by a 13 V-J model.

Regions amplified from RNA transcripts were the TCR beta CDR3 regions. The HTBI primer set was used in a first-round RT-PCR of the TCR CDR3. Each CDR3 protein gets one entry after TCRdb re-called the multiplex PCR reads with MiXCR. The sample yields under 650,000 distinct CDR3 sequences, about a sixth seen once. Germline V gene data show CDR1 as DFQATT and CDR2 as SNEGSKA (reference sequence). Trimming took 0 bases from V and 0 from J, leaving 12 bases between them. CDR3 length: 17 amino acids. It was considered stable Graves' hyperthyroidism when ophthalmopathy did not progress within 18 months. Researchers barred patients who had uncontrolled infection, other autoimmune disease, pregnancy or lactation.

The chain carries TRBV20-1 and TRBJ1-6; D is ambiguous. The receptor comes from a woman aged 30 to 39 with Graves' hyperthyroidism. Input material: blood. The DNA of the CDR3 is TGCAGTGCTAGAGACCCGACTGCGAGCTCCTATAATTCACCCCTCCACTTT. The encoded protein is CSARDPTASSYNSPLHF.